Listed below are T cell receptor beta chains from one sample, sequenced in a study of beta chain features in type 1 diabetes. The repertoire was sequenced with immunoSEQ multiplex PCR; TCRdb's copy has only in-frame clones and lacks some. This table has around 260,000 clones, 20% appearing once. Source material: naive CD4+ T cells from blood. Every receptor here comes from a woman between 40 and 50 years old with type 1 diabetes. The CDR3 runs from the conserved cysteine through the conserved F or W. Each record gives: CDR3 protein, CDR3 DNA, CDR3 length, V gene, J gene, clone size, D gene. The D gene is left open where the match is weak. Only part of the rows carry a size: once, few, many, or a class if the clone is expanded.

CDR3: CAGRTGDRDEQYF; DNA: TGTGCCGGCCGGACAGGGGATCGGGATGAGCAGTACTTC; length: 13; V: TRBV10-3; J: TRBJ2-7; size: NA; D: TRBD1
CDR3: CASSQGIENIQYF; DNA: TGTGCCAGCAGCCAGGGGATCGAAAACATTCAGTACTTC; length: 13; V: TRBV7-2; J: TRBJ2-4; size: NA; D: NA
CDR3: CASSPGRETQYF; DNA: TGTGCCAGCTCACCAGGGAGGGAGACCCAGTACTTC; length: 12; V: TRBV18; J: TRBJ2-5; size: few; D: NA
CDR3: CSAERTGAKNIQYF; DNA: TGCAGCGCCGAGCGGACGGGAGCCAAAAACATTCAGTACTTC; length: 14; V: TRBV29-1; J: TRBJ2-4; size: few; D: NA
CDR3: CASGDSSSYEQYF; DNA: TGTGCCAGCGGAGACAGCAGCTCCTACGAGCAGTACTTC; length: 13; V: TRBV25-1; J: TRBJ2-7; size: NA; D: NA
CDR3: CASSLGRQETQYF; DNA: TGTGCCAGCAGCTTAGGCAGGCAAGAGACCCAGTACTTC; length: 13; V: TRBV7-2; J: TRBJ2-5; size: NA; D: NA
CDR3: CASSLGAGMNTEAFF; DNA: TGTGCCAGCTCGCTGGGCGCAGGGATGAACACTGAAGCTTTCTTT; length: 15; V: TRBV18; J: TRBJ1-1; size: few; D: NA
CDR3: CACIAGGWVEQFF; DNA: TGTGCCTGTATAGCGGGAGGGTGGGTAGAGCAGTTCTTC; length: 13; V: TRBV30; J: TRBJ2-1; size: NA; D: TRBD2
CDR3: CASWTGDGAGELFF; DNA: TGCGCCAGTTGGACAGGGGACGGCGCCGGGGAGCTGTTTTTT; length: 14; V: TRBV5-1; J: TRBJ2-2; size: NA; D: TRBD1
CDR3: CASSSPGTSFTGELFF; DNA: TGCGCCAGCAGTTCTCCCGGGACTTCCTTTACCGGGGAGCTGTTTTTT; length: 16; V: TRBV5-1; J: TRBJ2-2; size: few; D: NA
CDR3: CASSLGALQETQYF; DNA: TGCGCCAGCAGCTTGGGCGCTCTCCAAGAGACCCAGTACTTC; length: 14; V: TRBV5-1; J: TRBJ2-5; size: few; D: NA
CDR3: CASSPTGGLAAYEQYF; DNA: TGTGCCAGCTCTCCCACGGGAGGACTAGCGGCCTACGAGCAGTACTTC; length: 16; V: TRBV18; J: TRBJ2-7; size: few; D: TRBD2
CDR3: CSVAGISGTGELFF; DNA: TGCAGCGTTGCAGGGATTTCGGGCACCGGGGAGCTGTTTTTT; length: 14; V: TRBV29-1; J: TRBJ2-2; size: few; D: NA
CDR3: CASTRTAGSGANVLTF; DNA: TGTGCCAGTACCCGGACAGCAGGCTCTGGGGCCAACGTCCTGACTTTC; length: 16; V: TRBV19; J: TRBJ2-6; size: NA; D: NA
CDR3: CASSSVTMISSGANVLTF; DNA: TGTGCCAGCAGCTCTGTGACAATGATCAGCTCTGGGGCCAACGTCCTGACTTTC; length: 18; V: TRBV7-3; J: TRBJ2-6; size: NA; D: NA
CDR3: CASSQSTGYNEQFF; DNA: TGCGCCAGCAGTCAATCAACCGGCTACAATGAGCAGTTCTTC; length: 14; V: TRBV23-1; J: TRBJ2-1; size: NA; D: NA
CDR3: CASSSSGTGYNEQFF; DNA: TGCGCCAGCAGCTCTTCCGGGACAGGGTACAATGAGCAGTTCTTC; length: 15; V: TRBV5-1; J: TRBJ2-1; size: NA; D: TRBD1
CDR3: CASRLDRPSHYGYTF; DNA: TGTGCCAGCAGGTTGGACAGACCTTCTCACTATGGCTACACCTTC; length: 15; V: TRBV2; J: TRBJ1-2; size: NA; D: NA
CDR3: CASSYEGYNEQFF; DNA: TGTGCCAGCAGTTACGAGGGTTACAATGAGCAGTTCTTC; length: 13; V: TRBV6-5; J: TRBJ2-1; size: NA; D: NA
CDR3: CASSLGTATGELFF; DNA: TGCGCCAGCAGCCTAGGGACAGCGACCGGGGAGCTGTTTTTT; length: 14; V: TRBV5-1; J: TRBJ2-2; size: NA; D: TRBD1
CDR3: CASSEARTGNTEAFF; DNA: TGTGCCAGCAGTGAAGCCCGGACGGGAAACACTGAAGCTTTCTTT; length: 15; V: TRBV2; J: TRBJ1-1; size: few; D: NA
CDR3: CASSTLGGQGSNEQFF; DNA: TGTGCCAGCAGCACCCTCGGGGGACAGGGGAGCAATGAGCAGTTCTTC; length: 16; V: TRBV9; J: TRBJ2-1; size: NA; D: TRBD1
CDR3: CAWRSGRITDTQYF; DNA: TGTGCCTGGCGGAGCGGGAGGATCACAGATACGCAGTATTTT; length: 14; V: TRBV30; J: TRBJ2-3; size: few; D: TRBD2
CDR3: CASSKSGARFTDTQYF; DNA: TGCGCCAGCAGCAAGTCAGGCGCTCGCTTCACAGATACGCAGTATTTT; length: 16; V: TRBV4-3; J: TRBJ2-3; size: NA; D: NA
CDR3: CASSRVVRTGGYGYTF; DNA: TGTGCCAGCTCACGCGTGGTCCGGACAGGGGGATATGGCTACACCTTC; length: 16; V: TRBV7-2; J: TRBJ1-2; size: once; D: TRBD1
CDR3: CASSNRDTEAFF; DNA: TGTGCCAGCTCAAACAGGGACACTGAAGCTTTCTTT; length: 12; V: TRBV18; J: TRBJ1-1; size: NA; D: NA
CDR3: CASSLLAGALTDTQYF; DNA: TGTGCCAGCAGTCTCCTGGCGGGAGCGCTCACAGATACGCAGTATTTT; length: 16; V: TRBV6-6; J: TRBJ2-3; size: NA; D: TRBD2
CDR3: CASSITSGEWETQYF; DNA: TGTGCCAGCAGTATTACTAGCGGGGAGTGGGAGACCCAGTACTTC; length: 15; V: TRBV9; J: TRBJ2-5; size: few; D: TRBD2
CDR3: CASSLAPGTGGEDTQYF; DNA: TGTGCCAGCAGTTTGGCCCCCGGGACAGGGGGAGAAGATACGCAGTATTTT; length: 17; V: TRBV7-2; J: TRBJ2-3; size: few; D: TRBD1
CDR3: CASSESKQHGYTF; DNA: TGTGCCAGCAGTGAAAGCAAACAGCATGGCTACACCTTC; length: 13; V: TRBV25-1; J: TRBJ1-2; size: NA; D: NA
CDR3: CASSSTGGGGQPQHF; DNA: TGTGCCAGCTCATCGACAGGGGGCGGGGGTCAGCCCCAGCATTTT; length: 15; V: TRBV18; J: TRBJ1-5; size: NA; D: TRBD1
CDR3: CASREGSEKLFF; DNA: TGTGCCAGCAGAGAGGGCTCTGAAAAACTGTTTTTT; length: 12; V: TRBV6-6; J: TRBJ1-4; size: few; D: NA
CDR3: CASSSSGGADLKAFF; DNA: TGTGCCAGCTCCTCGTCAGGGGGCGCGGATCTTAAAGCTTTCTTT; length: 15; V: TRBV18; J: TRBJ1-1; size: few; D: TRBD1
CDR3: CASSSWTGGTGETQYF; DNA: TGCGCCAGCAGCTCATGGACCGGGGGGACCGGGGAGACCCAGTACTTC; length: 16; V: TRBV5-1; J: TRBJ2-5; size: NA; D: TRBD2
CDR3: CASSQIQFDEQFF; DNA: TGCGCCAGCAGCCAAATCCAATTTGATGAGCAGTTCTTC; length: 13; V: TRBV4-3; J: TRBJ2-1; size: NA; D: NA
CDR3: CASSTAGTGNEKLFF; DNA: TGCGCCAGCAGCACTGCCGGGACAGGCAATGAAAAACTGTTTTTT; length: 15; V: TRBV5-1; J: TRBJ1-4; size: NA; D: TRBD1
CDR3: CASSQWTSGITEQYF; DNA: TGCGCCAGCAGCCAATGGACTAGCGGGATAACCGAGCAGTACTTC; length: 15; V: TRBV4-3; J: TRBJ2-7; size: few; D: TRBD2
CDR3: CSVETRSLDEQFF; DNA: TGCAGCGTTGAAACTCGCTCGCTTGATGAGCAGTTCTTC; length: 13; V: TRBV29-1; J: TRBJ2-1; size: few; D: NA
CDR3: CASSPLGTEAFF; DNA: TGTGCCAGCTCACCACTCGGCACTGAAGCTTTCTTT; length: 12; V: TRBV18; J: TRBJ1-1; size: NA; D: NA
CDR3: CASSLGLAGEGAGELFF; DNA: TGTGCCAGCAGTTTGGGACTAGCGGGAGAAGGGGCCGGGGAGCTGTTTTTT; length: 17; V: TRBV27; J: TRBJ2-2; size: NA; D: TRBD2
CDR3: CASSPLQGARDGGYTF; DNA: TGTGCCAGCTCACCTCTACAGGGGGCGCGAGACGGTGGCTACACCTTC; length: 16; V: TRBV18; J: TRBJ1-2; size: few; D: TRBD1
CDR3: CASSHIAGLGPDTQYF; DNA: TGTGCCAGCAGCCATATAGCGGGGTTGGGGCCGGATACGCAGTATTTT; length: 16; V: TRBV14; J: TRBJ2-3; size: NA; D: TRBD2
CDR3: CATGRGQASNEQFF; DNA: TGCGCCACCGGACGCGGGCAAGCTTCCAATGAGCAGTTCTTC; length: 14; V: TRBV5-1; J: TRBJ2-1; size: few; D: NA
CDR3: CASSLGGGVNTGELFF; DNA: TGTGCCAGCAGCTTAGGAGGGGGTGTGAACACCGGGGAGCTGTTTTTT; length: 16; V: TRBV7-2; J: TRBJ2-2; size: NA; D: NA
CDR3: CASSFPLTGEDEQFF; DNA: TGTGCCAGCAGCTTCCCTTTGACAGGGGAGGATGAGCAGTTCTTC; length: 15; V: TRBV7-9; J: TRBJ2-1; size: few; D: TRBD1
CDR3: CASPRGSGTEAFF; DNA: TGTGCCAGCCCAAGAGGATCGGGGACTGAAGCTTTCTTT; length: 13; V: TRBV2; J: TRBJ1-1; size: once; D: NA
CDR3: CASSPQANNEQFF; DNA: TGTGCCAGCAGCCCTCAAGCAAACAATGAGCAGTTCTTC; length: 13; V: TRBV7-2; J: TRBJ2-1; size: few; D: NA
CDR3: CASSIPTGAFGNEQFF; DNA: TGTGCCAGCAGTATCCCGACAGGGGCGTTTGGAAATGAGCAGTTCTTC; length: 16; V: TRBV27; J: TRBJ2-1; size: few; D: TRBD1
CDR3: CASSPTANTEAFF; DNA: TGTGCCAGCAGTCCTACAGCGAACACTGAAGCTTTCTTT; length: 13; V: TRBV28; J: TRBJ1-1; size: NA; D: NA
CDR3: CASAQGALQETQYF; DNA: TGTGCCAGCGCCCAGGGGGCTCTCCAAGAGACCCAGTACTTC; length: 14; V: TRBV28; J: TRBJ2-5; size: few; D: TRBD1
CDR3: CASSSREGANTEAFF; DNA: TGTGCCAGCAGCTCGCGGGAGGGGGCGAACACTGAAGCTTTCTTT; length: 15; V: TRBV7-9; J: TRBJ1-1; size: NA; D: TRBD1
CDR3: CASVTPTGTAPHSNQPQHF; DNA: TGTGCCAGCGTCACCCCGACCGGGACAGCTCCACATAGCAATCAGCCCCAGCATTTT; length: 19; V: TRBV28; J: TRBJ1-5; size: NA; D: TRBD1
CDR3: CASRRQGWVTEAFF; DNA: TGTGCCAGTAGAAGACAGGGGTGGGTCACTGAAGCTTTCTTT; length: 14; V: TRBV19; J: TRBJ1-1; size: NA; D: TRBD1
CDR3: CASSIMGQANTEAFF; DNA: TGTGCCAGTAGTATTATGGGACAGGCGAACACTGAAGCTTTCTTT; length: 15; V: TRBV19; J: TRBJ1-1; size: NA; D: TRBD1
CDR3: CASSLARGQEQYF; DNA: TGCGCCAGCAGCTTGGCCAGGGGGCAAGAGCAGTACTTC; length: 13; V: TRBV5-1; J: TRBJ2-7; size: NA; D: TRBD1
CDR3: CASSETGLAYGYTF; DNA: TGTGCCAGCAGCGAGACAGGTTTGGCCTATGGCTACACCTTC; length: 14; V: TRBV9; J: TRBJ1-2; size: NA; D: NA
CDR3: CASQTSPGPFIRFF; DNA: TGCGCCAGCCAAACTAGTCCCGGGCCGTTTATAAGGTTCTTC; length: 14; V: TRBV5-1; J: TRBJ2-1; size: few; D: NA